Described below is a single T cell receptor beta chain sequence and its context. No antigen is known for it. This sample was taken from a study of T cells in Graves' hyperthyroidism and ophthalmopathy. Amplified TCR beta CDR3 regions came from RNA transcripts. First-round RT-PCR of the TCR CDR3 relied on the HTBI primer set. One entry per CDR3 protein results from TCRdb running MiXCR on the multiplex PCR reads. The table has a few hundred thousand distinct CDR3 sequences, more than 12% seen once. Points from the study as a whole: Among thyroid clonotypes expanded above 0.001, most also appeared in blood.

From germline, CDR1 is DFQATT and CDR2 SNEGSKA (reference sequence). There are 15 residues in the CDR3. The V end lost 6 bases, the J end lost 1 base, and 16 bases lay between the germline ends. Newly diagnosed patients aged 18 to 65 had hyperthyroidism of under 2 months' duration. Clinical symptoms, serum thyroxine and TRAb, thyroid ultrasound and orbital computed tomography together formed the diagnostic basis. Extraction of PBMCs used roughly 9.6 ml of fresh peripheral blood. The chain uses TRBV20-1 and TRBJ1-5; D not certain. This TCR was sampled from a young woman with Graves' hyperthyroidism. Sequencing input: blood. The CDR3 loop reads CSAGRGFNSNQPQHF. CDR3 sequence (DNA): TGCAGTGCCGGACGAGGATTTAACAGCAATCAGCCCCAGCATTTT.